This TCR beta chain was documented in a study of response to subunit inactivated influenza vaccine. V shed 4 bases, J shed 4 bases, and the junction held 7 bases outside the gene matches. Looked up from germline, CDR1 is SGHRS and CDR2 is YFSETQ. The CDR3 sequence is 15 residues long. Study outcomes and limitations: Few new T cells, the authors suggested, are recruited by each seasonal influenza vaccination.

MiXCR was run by TCRdb on the RT-PCR reads, yielding one entry per CDR3 protein. The repertoire has around 760,000 distinct CDR3 sequences, about 15% of them found once; the top ten carry roughly 6.4%. In this sample, this clonotype turned up a few times. Antigen specificity is unknown. The sample consisted of PBMCs from blood, taken 14 to 15 days before vaccination. The V and J genes are TRBV5-1 and TRBJ1-2; TRBD1 matches 10 bases. The receptor was derived from a man aged 50 or older who received an inactivated influenza vaccine. In nucleotides, the CDR3 is TGCGCCAGCAGCATCGGACAGGGGGTGACCTATGGCTACACCTTC. It codes for CASSIGQGVTYGYTF.